A single T cell receptor (beta chain) is shown here with its context. Its specificity is not known. This sample was included in a study of cytomegalovirus exposure and HLA in healthy donors. Overall study findings and caveats: Earlier analysis yielded a pattern in which most TCR beta V segments were productive about 87% or about 30% of the time. Reported findings show TCR beta sequences accurately forecast HLA-A and HLA-B alleles in most subjects. Donors belonging to an Asian-associated ancestry cluster reportedly showed fewer N-insertions in productive TCRs than the roughly 680-donor mean, according to what a later analysis found.

The primer mix had 60 Vbeta and 13 Jbeta primers. Here immunoSEQ multiplex PCR was the method, and the copy in TCRdb shows in-frame clones only, minus some. The profile shows tens of thousands of clones, about 80% of them singletons. The CDR3 contains 14 residues. CDR1 is ENHRY, CDR2 SYGVKD, per germline. Trimming stripped 10 bases from V and 1 base from J, with 16 bases between. The sequence came from a man aged 25-40 years in good health and CMV-seronegative. This chain joins TRBV10-3 and TRBJ1-1; D is undetermined. The source material was PBMCs. CDR3 protein: CATRLADQNTEAFF. CDR3 in DNA: TGTGCCACTCGGTTAGCAGACCAGAACACTGAAGCTTTCTTT.